This entry lists 16 T cell receptor beta chains sequenced from one sample in a study of chemoradiotherapy in HPV16-positive cancers. The table came from immunoSEQ multiplex PCR; TCRdb's copy has only in-frame clones and leaves some out. The sample yields about 17,000 clones, 85% to 95% seen once. The starting material was blood, obtained from a patient who underwent chemoradiotherapy. Source of these receptors: a human donor with HPV-associated anogenital cancer.

CDR3 residues: CASSSPNNEQFF. CDR3 nucleotides: TGTGCCAGCAGTTCGCCCAACAATGAGCAGTTCTTC. The V call is TRBV11-2, the J call TRBJ2-1, with D uncertain. Deletions cut 6 bases from V and 5 bases from J, with 8 bases between. This CDR3 has 12 amino acids. CDR1 is SGHAT and CDR2 is FQNNGV in the germline V gene.

This chain joins TRBV11-2 and TRBJ1-5; D is unresolved. The germline V gene has CDR1 SGHAT and CDR2 FQNNGV. The V end lost 5 bases, the J end lost 4 bases, and 12 bases lay between the germline ends. This CDR3 is built from 14 residues. The CDR3 protein is CASSQGLGNQPQHF. The CDR3 DNA reads as TGTGCCAGCAGCCAAGGGTTAGGTAATCAGCCCCAGCATTTT.

The rearrangement joins TRBV9 to TRBJ2-3, with 11 positions matching TRBD2. This CDR3 region has 15 residues. V shed 3 bases and J 8 bases; nucleotides not matched to a gene: 8. Germline V gene data show CDR1 as SGDLS and CDR2 as YYNGEE. CDR3 DNA sequence: TGTGCCAGCAGCGGATATAGCGGGGGGGCCGGTACGCAGTATTTT. As protein: CASSGYSGGAGTQYF.

This chain connects TRBV12-5 to TRBJ1-1, with 9 nucleotides matching TRBD1. Germline V CDR1 and CDR2: LGHNT, FRNRAP. Unmatched junction bases numbered 13, after V lost 1 base and J lost 10 bases. The CDR3 contains 16 residues. The CDR3 sequence: CASGLAATLQGAGAFF. The CDR3 DNA follows: TGTGCTAGTGGTTTGGCCGCGACTCTACAGGGGGCGGGAGCTTTCTTT.

The chain has TRBV11-2 and TRBJ1-1; D unclear. The V and J ends lost 6 bases and 0 bases respectively, with 14 bases between them. The CDR3 has 15 residues. Germline loops: CDR1 SGHAT, CDR2 FQNNGV. DNA of the CDR3: TGTGCCAGCAGTTCTCCGAATGTGATGAACACTGAAGCTTTCTTT. Protein sequence: CASSSPNVMNTEAFF.

This chain joins TRBV2 and TRBJ2-5; D gene ambiguous. The ends were cut back, 4 bases at V and 2 bases at J, with 8 bases in the middle. Germline CDR1 and CDR2: SNHLY and FYNNEI. The CDR3 spans 13 residues. The CDR3 sequence: CASSGDEQETQYF. CDR3 bases: TGTGCCAGCAGTGGTGATGAGCAAGAGACCCAGTACTTC. Full variable domain (rest looked up from reference TRBV2 and TRBJ2-5): EPEVTQTPSHQVTQMGQEVILRCVPISNHLYFYWYRQILGQKVEFLVSFYNNEISEKSEIFDDQFSVERPDGSNFTLKIRSTKLEDSAMYFCASSGDEQETQYFGPGTRLLVL.

This clone turned up a few times. This chain links TRBV15 with TRBJ1-6; D gene ambiguous. CDR1 LNHNV and CDR2 YYDKDF come from the germline V gene (reference sequence). Trimming shortened V by 0 bases and J by 8 bases, and 11 bases separated the two germline ends. The CDR3 runs to 15 residues. CDR3 DNA: TGTGCCACCAGCAGAGACGAGGTAGTGGATTCACCCCTCCACTTT. Its translation is CATSRDEVVDSPLHF.

The chain couples TRBV30 to TRBJ2-6, with D possibly being TRBD1 or TRBD2 (5 bases each). Germline V lookup: CDR1 GTSNPN, CDR2 SVGIG (reference sequence). The V and J ends lost 5 bases and 1 base respectively, with 9 bases between them. The CDR3 runs 14 residues. The CDR3 spells CAWGWGSGANVLTF. CDR3 sequence (DNA): TGTGCCTGGGGGTGGGGGTCTGGGGCCAACGTCCTGACTTTC.

The chain has TRBV7-7 and TRBJ2-5; 7 nucleotides match TRBD1. There are 14 residues in the CDR3. CDR1 is SSHAT, CDR2 FNYEAQ, per germline (reference sequence). J lost 5 bases, V lost 4 bases, and 7 bases had no gene match. The chain's CDR3 is CASSSTGISETQYF. CDR3 sequence (DNA): TGTGCCAGCAGCTCGACAGGGATTTCGGAGACCCAGTACTTC.

The chain joins TRBV11-2 to TRBJ2-5, with 7 nucleotides matching TRBD1. The ends lost 3 bases at V and 2 bases at J; junction bases unmatched: 6. The length of the CDR3 is 15 residues. Germline V gene data show CDR1 as SGHAT and CDR2 as FQNNGV. The CDR3 spells CASSLGDSLQETQYF. The CDR3 DNA reads as TGTGCCAGCAGCTTGGGGGACAGCTTGCAAGAGACCCAGTACTTC.

The chain recombines TRBV2 with TRBJ1-5; D is perhaps TRBD1 (5 bases). The V gene's germline CDR1 is SNHLY and CDR2 FYNNEI. The CDR3 has 13 amino acids. V gave up 3 bases and J gave up 6 bases, with 9 bases separating them. Here the CDR3 reads CASSDGQGQPQHF. The CDR3 region has the DNA TGTGCCAGCAGTGATGGGCAGGGTCAGCCCCAGCATTTT.

The V and J genes are TRBV4-2 and TRBJ2-1; 10 bases line up with TRBD1. Germline V CDR1 and CDR2: LGHNA, YNFKEQ. V gave up 3 bases and J gave up 16 bases; unmatched junction bases: 12. This CDR3 has 14 amino acids. Here the CDR3 DNA reads TGTGCCAGCAGCCACTCACCGGGACAGGGGATTTACTTCTTC. Its protein is CASSHSPGQGIYFF.

The V call is TRBV14, the J call TRBJ1-2, with TRBD1 identical over 9 bases. Germline V CDR1 and CDR2: SGHDN, FVKESK. This CDR3 contains 15 residues. The trim removed 4 bases at V and 2 bases at J, leaving 5 bases unmatched. CDR3 region: CASSPRDRVNYGYTF. The CDR3, as DNA: TGTGCCAGCAGCCCCCGGGACAGGGTAAACTATGGCTACACCTTC.

Points on this clone: An end of the junction differs from the germline gene, which may be a read error. V and J are TRBV28 and TRBJ1-1, with D perhaps TRBD1 (6 bases). The CDR3 sequence is 13 residues long. CDR1 and CDR2 from the germline V gene are MDHEN and SYDVKM. CDR3 sequence reads: CASSLVRDTEAFF. CDR3 bases: TGTGCCAGCAGTTTAGTCCGGGACACCGAAGCTTTCTTT.

The chain couples TRBV27 to TRBJ1-1; D gene unclear. CDR3 length: 13 residues. Germline assignment: CDR1 MNHEY and CDR2 SMNVEV (reference sequence). Trimming cost V 5 bases and J 5 bases, with 12 bases left between them. For the CDR3, the DNA is TGTGCCAGCAGTCTACGGGTAGGAACTGAAGCTTTCTTT. Translation: CASSLRVGTEAFF.

This chain links TRBV2 with TRBJ2-7; TRBD2 is a possible D gene (6 bases). V lost 2 bases and J lost 0, with 11 bases in between. The CDR3 runs 15 residues. The germline gives CDR1 SNHLY, CDR2 FYNNEI. In nucleotides, the CDR3 is TGTGCCAGCAGTGAACCGGGACTCTTCTCCTACGAGCAGTACTTC. This gives the protein CASSEPGLFSYEQYF.